Described below is a single TCR beta chain sequence and its context. TCRdb re-called the RT-PCR reads through MiXCR, storing one row per CDR3 protein. The repertoire consists of hundreds of thousands of distinct CDR3 sequences, with roughly 23% occurring once and the leading ten covering under 2.5%. This record belongs to a study of response to subunit inactivated influenza vaccine. Specimen: CD4+ T cells sorted from PBMCs, collected 4 to 6 days after vaccination. The receptor's source is a man between 45 and 60 years old who received an inactivated influenza vaccine.

The CDR3, as DNA: TGCAGCGTTGAAGAACTCAGGGGGAGTGAGCAGTTCTTC. This gives the protein CSVEELRGSEQFF. The chain has TRBV29-1 and TRBJ2-1, with 7 nucleotides matching TRBD1. Germline CDR1 reads SQVTM; CDR2 reads ANQGSEA. Trimming removed 0 bases from V and 9 bases from J; junction bases left unmatched: 5. This CDR3 contains 13 residues.